This entry describes one T cell receptor beta chain. Antigen: not known. The data belong to a study of blood T cells in healthy people across ages. Study findings and constraints: Changes in expanded clonotypes were possibly confounded, as the CMV status of donors was unknown.

Sample-barcoded 5' priming and a J-beta primer mix drove a second PCR of roughly 6 to 12 cycles. Sequencing recovered at least 2.5 million CDR3-containing paired-end reads from each sample. Each CDR3 protein is one row after TCRdb ran MiXCR on the 5' RACE reads. The sample holds under 1,100,000 distinct CDR3 sequences, 20% to 25% seen once. The ends lost 2 bases at V and 9 bases at J; junction bases unmatched: 6. CDR3 length: 15 amino acids. Per the germline V gene, CDR1 is SGHDN and CDR2 is FVKESK. This sample was also put to use in a study of T cells of mothers and their children. That work adds: Roughly 6 children and their three healthy Caucasian mothers were the donors. An overlap that was slightly higher, though non-significant, was seen in related mother-child pairs versus unrelated pairs.

This receptor was obtained from a girl between 2 and 10 years old in good health. The source material was blood. This chain links TRBV14 with TRBJ1-6, with 8 bases aligning to TRBD1. Here the CDR3 DNA reads TGTGCCAGCAGCCAACAGACAGGGGAGATTTCACCCCTCCACTTT. Translation: CASSQQTGEISPLHF.